One sample yielded the 21 T cell receptor beta chains listed below, sequenced in a study of PD-1 blockade in classical Hodgkin lymphoma. Sequencing used immunoSEQ multiplex PCR; TCRdb keeps in-frame clones, though not all of them. Among under 20,000 clones listed, 87% were seen once. Time point reported: newly diagnosed, previously untreated cHL patient sample. Sequencing was carried out using peripheral blood mononuclear cells (PBMCs). These receptors all come from a human donor with classical Hodgkin lymphoma.

The rearrangement joins TRBV7-9 to TRBJ2-7; possibly TRBD1 for D (5 bases). This CDR3 comprises 14 residues. V was clipped by 1 base and J by 7 bases, with 14 bases between them. The V gene's germline CDR1 is SEHNR and CDR2 FQNEAQ (reference sequence). CDR3 in amino acids: CASSLVSAQGEQYF. The CDR3 DNA is TGTGCCAGCAGCTTAGTGTCGGCCCAGGGAGAGCAGTACTTC.

This sequence joins TRBV18 and TRBJ2-5; D is perhaps TRBD2 (5 bases). Deletions cut 2 bases from V and 4 bases from J, with 5 bases between. This CDR3 has 12 amino acids. The germline gives CDR1 KGHSH, CDR2 LQKENI. The CDR3 sequence is CASSPSGETQYF. The CDR3 DNA follows: TGTGCCAGCTCACCAAGCGGAGAGACCCAGTACTTC.

The V call is TRBV11-2, the J call TRBJ2-3; TRBD1 is a possible D gene (6 bases). The V and J ends lost 4 bases and 0 bases respectively, with 11 bases between them. The CDR3 runs to 15 residues. Germline CDR1 reads SGHAT; CDR2 reads FQNNGV. In DNA, the CDR3 is TGTGCCAGCAGCTCGCCAGGGGTGAGCACAGATACGCAGTATTTT. Its translation is CASSSPGVSTDTQYF.

The V call is TRBV2, the J call TRBJ1-1; the match to TRBD1 covers 9 bases. V was clipped by 7 bases and J by 4 bases; unmatched bases: 7. The CDR3 totals 14 residues. Germline CDR1 SNHLY, CDR2 FYNNEI. The CDR3 here is CASNPQGASTEAFF. As DNA, the CDR3 is TGTGCCAGCAACCCACAGGGGGCTAGCACTGAAGCTTTCTTT.

This chain uses TRBV19 with TRBJ1-2; D call uncertain. V lost 5 bases, J lost 2 bases, and 9 bases lay in between. CDR3 length: 13 amino acids. Germline CDR1 and CDR2: LNHDA and SQIVND (reference sequence). CDR3 sequence reads: CASSLGPNYGYTF. CDR3 DNA: TGTGCCAGTAGTCTAGGCCCCAACTATGGCTACACCTTC. The whole variable domain, remainder taken from reference TRBV19 and TRBJ1-2, is DGGITQSPKYLFRKEGQNVTLSCEQNLNHDAMYWYRQDPGQGLRLIYYSQIVNDFQKGDIAEGYSVSREKKESFPLTVTSAQKNPTAFYLCASSLGPNYGYTFGSGTRLTVV.

The chain carries TRBV6-5 and TRBJ1-3; 9 bases match TRBD1. Trimming removed 2 bases from V and 4 bases from J; junction bases left unmatched: 6. The CDR3 is made up of 16 amino acids. The germline V gene has CDR1 MNHEY and CDR2 SVGAGI. The CDR3: CASSYAGQGKGNTIYF. Written as DNA, the CDR3 is TGTGCCAGCAGTTACGCGGGACAGGGAAAGGGAAACACCATATATTTT.

This chain connects TRBV23-1 to TRBJ2-7; TRBD1 agrees at 8 bases. TRBV23-1 counts as an open reading frame of uncertain function. The CDR3 has 18 residues. Trimming cost V 3 bases and J 5 bases; bases outside gene matches: 18. Here the CDR3 reads CASSHRSNGAGGFNEQYF. In DNA form, the CDR3 reads TGCGCCAGCAGTCATCGATCGAATGGGGCAGGGGGCTTCAACGAGCAGTACTTC.

V gene TRBV30 combines with J gene TRBJ2-3; 11 nucleotides match TRBD2. The CDR3 extends over 16 amino acids. Per the germline V gene, CDR1 is GTSNPN and CDR2 is SVGIG (reference sequence). V trimming: 4 bases; J trimming: 3 bases; junction bases outside the gene matches: 9. The CDR3 reads CAWTEGLAGGTDTQYF. The CDR3 DNA follows: TGTGCCTGGACCGAGGGGCTAGCGGGAGGAACAGATACGCAGTATTTT.

The chain links TRBV19 to TRBJ1-2; D perhaps matches TRBD1 (5 bases). Germline V gene sequence: CDR1 LNHDA, CDR2 SQIVND (reference sequence). The CDR3 has 13 residues. Trimming pared 5 bases from V and 7 bases from J, leaving 14 bases between. The CDR3 nucleotides are TGTGCCAGTAGTTCTCAGGGATGGGGTGGCTACACCTTC. It yields the protein CASSSQGWGGYTF.

V is TRBV28 and J is TRBJ1-4, with 8 positions matching TRBD1. The CDR3 has 15 residues. CDR1 is MDHEN, CDR2 SYDVKM, per germline. J was trimmed by 3 bases and V by 7 bases; bases with no gene match: 7. The CDR3, as DNA: TGTGCCAGCACCGACAGGGGTGTGGCTAATGAAAAACTGTTTTTT. Its translation is CASTDRGVANEKLFF.

The chain recombines TRBV4-1 with TRBJ2-7; no clear D. V was pared by 1 base and J by 6 bases, with 10 bases between. The CDR3 spans 13 residues. Per germline, CDR1 MGHRA and CDR2 YSYEKL. The CDR3 DNA is TGCGCCAGCAGCCAAGGCCGCGCGGCCGAGCAGTACTTC. Protein: CASSQGRAAEQYF.

This sequence joins TRBV27 and TRBJ1-5, with 8 positions matching TRBD1. V dropped 2 bases and J dropped 7; count of bases not matched to a gene: 7. The CDR3 has 15 amino acids. Germline-derived CDR1 and CDR2 are MNHEY and SMNVEV (reference sequence). The CDR3 loop is CASSLARGRGQPQHF. CDR3 sequence (DNA): TGTGCCAGCAGTTTAGCCAGGGGGCGCGGGCAGCCCCAGCATTTT.

V and J are TRBV7-2 and TRBJ2-5, with TRBD1 as a possible D gene (5 bases). Between the trimmed V and J ends, which lost 1 base and 4 bases, there was a span of 7 bases. Germline V lookup: CDR1 SGHTA, CDR2 FQGNSA. This CDR3 comprises 13 residues. The CDR3, as DNA: TGTGCCAGCAGCTTAGGAAGGGGAGAGACCCAGTACTTC. It translates to CASSLGRGETQYF.

The chain carries TRBV28 and TRBJ2-5; D remains ambiguous. The V end was cut by 6 bases, the J end by 3 bases, with 5 bases between. Germline V CDR1 and CDR2: MDHEN, SYDVKM. The CDR3 runs to 11 residues. The CDR3 is CASSREETQYF. CDR3 DNA: TGTGCCAGCAGCCGTGAAGAGACCCAGTACTTC.

The genes are TRBV2 and TRBJ2-7, with 8 bases that match TRBD2. The ends lost 2 bases at V and 2 bases at J; junction bases unmatched: 2. This CDR3 comprises 14 residues. The germline CDR1 and CDR2 sequences are SNHLY and FYNNEI. The CDR3 DNA follows: TGTGCCAGCAGTGAATTAGCGGGAACCTACGAGCAGTACTTC. It is translated as CASSELAGTYEQYF.

This clone was picked up one time. V and J are TRBV19 and TRBJ2-4; no clear D gene. CDR1 is LNHDA and CDR2 is SQIVND in the germline V gene (reference sequence). V was cut by 1 base and J by 0 bases, with 16 bases left in between. The CDR3 contains 18 residues. Here the CDR3 reads CASSIGPHLNQAKNIQYF. Here the CDR3 DNA reads TGTGCCAGTAGTATAGGCCCCCACCTAAACCAAGCCAAAAACATTCAGTACTTC.

V gene TRBV7-6 combines with J gene TRBJ2-7; a weak D match, TRBD2 (5 bases). CDR3 size: 13 residues. V was shortened by 5 bases and J by 6 bases, with 14 bases between the two germline ends. Germline CDR1 and CDR2: SGHVS and FNYEAQ. The CDR3 loop reads CASSATPGGEQYF. The CDR3, as DNA: TGTGCCAGCAGCGCCACCCCTGGAGGCGAGCAGTACTTC.

The chain couples TRBV5-4 to TRBJ2-5; 11 nucleotides line up with TRBD2. The CDR3 length is 17 residues. Germline values: CDR1 SGHNT, CDR2 YYREEE (reference sequence). J gave up 3 bases and V 0 bases, and 7 bases lay outside the gene matches. The CDR3 DNA sequence: TGTGCCAGCAGCTTGGGGGTTCTAGCGGGAGGAAAAGAGACCCAGTACTTC. Protein: CASSLGVLAGGKETQYF.

The sample holds a few counts of this clone. The genes are TRBV7-9 and TRBJ2-2; maybe TRBD2 (6 bases). CDR1 SEHNR and CDR2 FQNEAQ come from the germline V gene (reference sequence). The length of the CDR3 is 14 residues. The germline V and J ends were trimmed by 1 base and 6 bases, with 9 bases remaining between them. CDR3 in DNA: TGTGCCAGCAGCTTAGTGGAGGGGCCCGGGGAGCTGTTTTTT. It is translated as CASSLVEGPGELFF.

The J gene is TRBJ2-7, the V gene TRBV11-2; TRBD1 agrees at 10 bases. In germline, CDR1 is SGHAT, CDR2 FQNNGV. Trimming removed 4 bases from V and 6 bases from J; junction bases left unmatched: 6. The CDR3 sequence is 14 residues long. The CDR3 spells CASSWDRGMAEQYF. As DNA, the CDR3 is TGTGCCAGCAGCTGGGACAGGGGTATGGCCGAGCAGTACTTC.

The genes are TRBV6-1 and TRBJ1-3; the D gene is possibly TRBD1 (5 bases). Looked up from germline, CDR1 is MNHNS and CDR2 is SASEGT. There are 15 residues in the CDR3. Trimming cost V 2 bases and J 5 bases, with 13 bases left between them. For the CDR3, the DNA is TGTGCCAGCAGTGAATCGTTGGGGCAGAGAAACACCATATATTTT. This encodes CASSESLGQRNTIYF.